This T cell receptor beta chain was identified during a study of cytomegalovirus exposure and HLA in healthy donors. PCR employed 60 Vbeta and 13 Jbeta primers. Clones were sequenced by immunoSEQ multiplex PCR, and TCRdb holds only the in-frame ones, with some missing. Among about 140,000 clones listed, 80% were seen once. Study results and caveats: A later look showed TCR association rates differing by HLA locus, highest for DRB1 and lowest for HLA-C. The authors listed over 150 TCR beta chains as cytomegalovirus-associated. By a later analysis, the bulk of CMV-associated TCR beta chains appeared HLA-restricted.

The CDR3 is 14 amino acids. V dropped 3 bases and J dropped 0 bases, with 11 bases sitting between them. Looked up from germline, CDR1 is GTSNPN and CDR2 is SVGIG (reference sequence). With regard to this clone: Its specificity is unknown.

Sequenced: PBMCs. The chain combines TRBV30 with TRBJ2-5; D possibly corresponds to TRBD1 (5 bases). The sequence was collected from a man in his forties or fifties in good health and CMV-seronegative. CDR3 in amino acids: CAWRQRQNQETQYF. The CDR3 DNA sequence: TGTGCCTGGAGGCAACGACAGAACCAAGAGACCCAGTACTTC.